A selection of T cell receptor beta chains follows, all from one sample in a study of blood T cell repertoires in COVID-19. Assay used: immunoSEQ multiplex PCR; TCRdb lists only in-frame clones, some missing. The repertoire holds 290,000 or so clones, with roughly 86% as singletons. The sequenced sample was PBMCs or T cells enriched from blood (not recorded which). Receptors were obtained from a woman younger than 30 who had recovered from COVID-19. Each CDR3 is given without its conserved first and last residue. The order of the fields is CDR3 protein, D gene, V gene, J gene, CDR3 length. The D gene is left open where the match is weak.

CDR3aa: ASSLDPAGNMETQY
d_gene: NA
v_gene: TRBV11-2
j_gene: TRBJ2-5
len: 14

CDR3aa: ASRQDRGSYEQY
d_gene: TRBD1
v_gene: TRBV6-5
j_gene: TRBJ2-7
len: 12

CDR3aa: ASSQDLRTGDSNQPQH
d_gene: TRBD1
v_gene: TRBV4-2
j_gene: TRBJ1-5
len: 16

CDR3aa: ASSPLGREDTQY
d_gene: NA
v_gene: TRBV5-4
j_gene: TRBJ2-3
len: 12

CDR3aa: SAADNTEAF
d_gene: NA
v_gene: TRBV20-1
j_gene: TRBJ1-1
len: 9

CDR3aa: ASSPDSGGGSEQF
d_gene: NA
v_gene: TRBV5-1
j_gene: TRBJ2-1
len: 13

CDR3aa: ASSLYRQSSYEQY
d_gene: NA
v_gene: TRBV28
j_gene: TRBJ2-7
len: 13

CDR3aa: ASSPREVRMNTEAF
d_gene: NA
v_gene: TRBV2
j_gene: TRBJ1-1
len: 14

CDR3aa: ASSLGGWPNEQF
d_gene: NA
v_gene: TRBV11-2
j_gene: TRBJ2-1
len: 12

CDR3aa: ASSLWVAGYNEQF
d_gene: TRBD2
v_gene: TRBV5-5
j_gene: TRBJ2-1
len: 13

CDR3aa: ASRITGGRAGELF
d_gene: TRBD1
v_gene: TRBV28
j_gene: TRBJ2-2
len: 13

CDR3aa: ASSPSGQGNNEQF
d_gene: TRBD1
v_gene: TRBV13
j_gene: TRBJ2-1
len: 13

CDR3aa: ASSKAGGLASTEAF
d_gene: NA
v_gene: TRBV21-1
j_gene: TRBJ1-1
len: 14

CDR3aa: AISESKGLARNEQF
d_gene: TRBD2
v_gene: TRBV10-3
j_gene: TRBJ2-1
len: 14

CDR3aa: ASSGLAGAQFLYNEQF
d_gene: TRBD2
v_gene: TRBV5-8
j_gene: TRBJ2-1
len: 16

CDR3aa: ASSIDHRQGYEQY
d_gene: TRBD1
v_gene: TRBV19
j_gene: TRBJ2-7
len: 13

CDR3aa: SVEGQGSGANVLT
d_gene: TRBD1
v_gene: TRBV29-1
j_gene: TRBJ2-6
len: 13

CDR3aa: ASSFVIQAGELF
d_gene: NA
v_gene: TRBV9
j_gene: TRBJ2-2
len: 12

CDR3aa: ASSHSGTGGYEQY
d_gene: TRBD1
v_gene: TRBV4-3
j_gene: TRBJ2-7
len: 13

CDR3aa: ASSLPRDSKH
d_gene: TRBD1
v_gene: TRBV28
j_gene: TRBJ1-5
len: 10

CDR3aa: ASSLELADFSEQY
d_gene: TRBD2
v_gene: TRBV7-2
j_gene: TRBJ2-7
len: 13

CDR3aa: ASSSHAGAGVPWHGYT
d_gene: NA
v_gene: TRBV25-1
j_gene: TRBJ1-2
len: 16

CDR3aa: ASSLHRGLAGGYYEQY
d_gene: TRBD2
v_gene: TRBV27
j_gene: TRBJ2-7
len: 16

CDR3aa: ASSLWGGEQY
d_gene: NA
v_gene: TRBV28
j_gene: TRBJ2-7
len: 10

CDR3aa: ASSLGGEDSPLH
d_gene: NA
v_gene: TRBV7-2
j_gene: TRBJ1-6
len: 12

CDR3aa: ASVPRQLTFSYNEQF
d_gene: NA
v_gene: TRBV27
j_gene: TRBJ2-1
len: 15

CDR3aa: ASSEDSETQY
d_gene: NA
v_gene: TRBV10-1
j_gene: TRBJ2-5
len: 10

CDR3aa: ASSERGTGLLANYGYT
d_gene: TRBD1
v_gene: TRBV6-1
j_gene: TRBJ1-2
len: 16

CDR3aa: ASSLASGSYEQY
d_gene: TRBD2
v_gene: TRBV19
j_gene: TRBJ2-7
len: 12

CDR3aa: ASSLFRQSNTDTQY
d_gene: NA
v_gene: TRBV5-4
j_gene: TRBJ2-3
len: 14

CDR3aa: ASGRLAGGQETQY
d_gene: TRBD2
v_gene: TRBV12-5
j_gene: TRBJ2-5
len: 13

CDR3aa: SVDSQGTDTQY
d_gene: NA
v_gene: TRBV29-1
j_gene: TRBJ2-3
len: 11

CDR3aa: ASREETGGSGTQY
d_gene: TRBD1
v_gene: TRBV3-1/TRBV3-2
j_gene: TRBJ2-5
len: 13

CDR3aa: ASSSETYEQY
d_gene: NA
v_gene: TRBV28
j_gene: TRBJ2-7
len: 10

CDR3aa: ATGRDREANEQF
d_gene: TRBD1
v_gene: TRBV15
j_gene: TRBJ2-1
len: 12

CDR3aa: ASSLSPTGVNEKLF
d_gene: NA
v_gene: TRBV5-1
j_gene: TRBJ1-4
len: 14

CDR3aa: ASSLAGQITGELF
d_gene: NA
v_gene: TRBV27
j_gene: TRBJ2-2
len: 13

CDR3aa: ASSQVLRETGDGYT
d_gene: TRBD1
v_gene: TRBV3-1/TRBV3-2
j_gene: TRBJ1-2
len: 14

CDR3aa: ASSLEFGIHNEQF
d_gene: NA
v_gene: TRBV7-8
j_gene: TRBJ2-1
len: 13

CDR3aa: ASSLEAGWSGELF
d_gene: NA
v_gene: TRBV13
j_gene: TRBJ2-2
len: 13

CDR3aa: ASSTYRGRDTDTQY
d_gene: TRBD1
v_gene: TRBV7-9
j_gene: TRBJ2-3
len: 14

CDR3aa: ASSLGRGAYNEQF
d_gene: NA
v_gene: TRBV5-5
j_gene: TRBJ2-1
len: 13

CDR3aa: ASSQEGRGGEKLF
d_gene: NA
v_gene: TRBV4-1
j_gene: TRBJ1-4
len: 13

CDR3aa: ATSSNRDRNEKLF
d_gene: NA
v_gene: TRBV15
j_gene: TRBJ1-4
len: 13

CDR3aa: ASSLLHGTDQETQY
d_gene: TRBD1
v_gene: TRBV7-6
j_gene: TRBJ2-5
len: 14

CDR3aa: ASSDRGRTEAF
d_gene: NA
v_gene: TRBV25-1
j_gene: TRBJ1-1
len: 11

CDR3aa: ASSIDPAGSGYT
d_gene: NA
v_gene: TRBV27
j_gene: TRBJ1-2
len: 12

CDR3aa: AISYIAASSYNEQF
d_gene: NA
v_gene: TRBV10-3
j_gene: TRBJ2-1
len: 14

CDR3aa: ASSLSGGRSFRTQY
d_gene: NA
v_gene: TRBV5-4
j_gene: TRBJ2-5
len: 14

CDR3aa: ASSLGHLPLH
d_gene: NA
v_gene: TRBV5-6
j_gene: TRBJ1-6
len: 10